Sequencing of this T cell receptor beta chain was carried out in a study of blood T cell repertoires in COVID-19. Assay used: immunoSEQ multiplex PCR; TCRdb lists only in-frame clones, some missing. The data contain about 84,000 clones, nearly 95% of them singletons. The CDR3 is made up of 12 amino acids. Germline CDR1 reads MNHEY; CDR2 reads SVGAGI. V was pared by 6 bases and J by 6 bases, with 9 bases between. What was sequenced was peripheral blood. The chain has TRBV6-5 and TRBJ1-5; tentative D call: TRBD1 (6 bases). This sequence was found in a human donor with active COVID-19. The donor label of this sample is uncertain. The CDR3 DNA reads as TGTGCCAGCAGCAACAGGGTTCAGCCCCAGCATTTT. This encodes CASSNRVQPQHF.